The 15 T cell receptor beta chains below all came from one sample that was sequenced in a study of monozygotic twins with inflammatory bowel disease. TCRdb reprocessed the 5' RACE reads; each CDR3 protein has one entry and no DNA is given. This sample carries about 380,000 distinct CDR3 sequences, with 2.5% to 3% going to the ten biggest clones. Sequencing used blood. These receptors were obtained from a human donor with ulcerative colitis or Crohn's disease, or a healthy co-twin of an affected twin (not recorded which).

The gene calls are TRBV20-1 and TRBJ2-1; lacking DNA, the TRBD1 call made by TCRdb goes unchecked. Germline V gives CDR1 DFQATT, CDR2 SNEGSKA (reference sequence). The CDR3 sequence is 16 residues long. CDR3 amino acids: CSARSGGMILGNEQFF.

V and J are TRBV12-3 or TRBV12-4 and TRBJ1-2; the D gene TCRdb calls, TRBD1, cannot be checked with no DNA. This CDR3 is built from 13 residues. The CDR3 reads CASSLRVGNGYTF.

The J gene is TRBJ1-1, the V gene TRBV7-2; checking the TCRdb D call of TRBD1 is not possible without DNA. Looked up from germline, CDR1 is SGHTA and CDR2 is FQGNSA. The CDR3 sequence is 14 residues long. CDR3 in amino acids: CASSSQGISAEAFF.

V usage is TRBV6-5 and J usage is TRBJ2-1; as DNA is missing, the TRBD2 call by TCRdb cannot be tested. Germline V lookup: CDR1 MNHEY, CDR2 SVGAGI. This CDR3 comprises 15 residues. This CDR3 reads CASSSQPGTSHEQFF.

The chain combines TRBV3-1 with TRBJ2-6; TCRdb returns TRBD1, unconfirmable since there is no DNA. From germline, CDR1 is LGHDT and CDR2 YNNKEL (reference sequence). The CDR3 spans 18 residues. The CDR3 protein is CASSQDRDRGSGANVLTF.

This chain uses TRBV20-1 with TRBJ2-5; TCRdb proposes TRBD2, but this gene call is untestable without DNA. The CDR3 length is 18 residues. Germline V lookup: CDR1 DFQATT, CDR2 SNEGSKA (reference sequence). The CDR3 protein is CSARAEELAGGPTETQYF.

The rearrangement uses TRBV7-2 and TRBJ2-5; TCRdb's D gene call, TRBD1, goes unchecked for lack of DNA. The CDR3 has 16 amino acids. Germline V gene lookup returns CDR1 SGHTA and CDR2 FQGNSA. The CDR3 here is CASSSGPGGLQETQYF.

This rearrangement joins TRBV12-3 or TRBV12-4 to TRBJ2-3; the D call of TRBD2 rests on TCRdb alone, since no DNA is present to check it. This CDR3 spans 17 amino acids. CDR3 protein: CASTPGLAGADTDTQYF.

This chain joins TRBV27 and TRBJ2-7; absent DNA, TCRdb's TRBD2 call cannot be checked. Germline CDR1 is MNHEY and CDR2 is SMNVEV (reference sequence). The CDR3 totals 14 residues. The CDR3 spells CASSLTRLAYEQYF.

CDR3 protein: CASSPPGTKETQYF. The V and J genes are TRBV5-1 and TRBJ2-5; TCRdb's D call, TRBD1, is unchecked because there is no DNA. The germline CDR1 and CDR2 sequences are SGHRS and YFSETQ. The CDR3 is 14 residues long.

V usage is TRBV20-1 and J usage is TRBJ2-4; TCRdb designates TRBD2, a call that cannot be tested without DNA. This CDR3 comprises 12 residues. Germline CDR1 and CDR2: DFQATT and SNEGSKA (reference sequence). The CDR3 here is CSARVSQNIQYF.

The chain links TRBV29-1 to TRBJ2-1; TCRdb gives TRBD1 as the D gene, but with no DNA this cannot be confirmed. This CDR3 has 20 amino acids. The germline CDR1 and CDR2 sequences are SQVTM and ANQGSEA. The CDR3 sequence: CSVEDGGRQGGLSSYNEQFF.

The chain combines TRBV5-1 with TRBJ2-2; TCRdb's D gene call, TRBD1, goes unchecked for lack of DNA. This CDR3 contains 15 residues. Germline values: CDR1 SGHRS, CDR2 YFSETQ. Here the CDR3 reads CASSLLPGRTGELFF.

The genes are TRBV30 and TRBJ2-3; the TRBD1 assignment by TCRdb is unverifiable without DNA. This CDR3 comprises 15 residues. Per the germline V gene, CDR1 is GTSNPN and CDR2 is SVGIG (reference sequence). CDR3: CAWSVGGPRPDTQYF.

This chain links TRBV11-2 with TRBJ2-2. Germline assignment: CDR1 SGHAT and CDR2 FQNNGV. The CDR3 totals 18 residues. This chain's CDR3 is CASSFRLVSLGNTGELFF.